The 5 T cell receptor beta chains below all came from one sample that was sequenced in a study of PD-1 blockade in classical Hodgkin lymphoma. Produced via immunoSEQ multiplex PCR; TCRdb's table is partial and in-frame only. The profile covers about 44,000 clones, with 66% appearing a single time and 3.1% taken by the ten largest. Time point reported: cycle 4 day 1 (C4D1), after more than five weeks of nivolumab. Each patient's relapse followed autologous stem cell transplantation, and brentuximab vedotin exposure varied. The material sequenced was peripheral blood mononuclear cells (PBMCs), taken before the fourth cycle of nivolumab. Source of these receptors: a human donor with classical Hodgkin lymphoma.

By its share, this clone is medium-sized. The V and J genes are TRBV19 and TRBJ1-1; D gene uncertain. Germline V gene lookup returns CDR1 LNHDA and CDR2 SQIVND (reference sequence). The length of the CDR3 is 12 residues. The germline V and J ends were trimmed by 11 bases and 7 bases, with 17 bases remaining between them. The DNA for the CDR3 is TGTGCCTGTCGGAGAGGCGGTGGTGAAGCTTTCTTT. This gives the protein CACRRGGGEAFF.

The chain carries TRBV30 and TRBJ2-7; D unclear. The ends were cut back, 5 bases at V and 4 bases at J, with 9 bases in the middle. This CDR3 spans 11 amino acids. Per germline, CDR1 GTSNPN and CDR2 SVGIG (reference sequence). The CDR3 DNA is TGTGCCTGGGCCACCTCTTACGAGCAGTACTTC. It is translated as CAWATSYEQYF.

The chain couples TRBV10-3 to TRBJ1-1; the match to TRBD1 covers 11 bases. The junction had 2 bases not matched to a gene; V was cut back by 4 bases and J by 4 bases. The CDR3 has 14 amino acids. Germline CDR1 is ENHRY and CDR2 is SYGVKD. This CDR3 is CAISGDRGTTEAFF. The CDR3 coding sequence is TGTGCCATCAGTGGGGACAGGGGGACCACTGAAGCTTTCTTT.

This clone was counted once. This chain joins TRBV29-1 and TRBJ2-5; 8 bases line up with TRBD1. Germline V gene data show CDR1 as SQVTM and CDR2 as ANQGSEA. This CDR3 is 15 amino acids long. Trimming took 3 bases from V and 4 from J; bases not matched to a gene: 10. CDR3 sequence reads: CSVDSSRGLAETQYF. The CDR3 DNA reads TGCAGCGTTGACTCGAGCAGGGGGCTTGCAGAGACCCAGTACTTC.

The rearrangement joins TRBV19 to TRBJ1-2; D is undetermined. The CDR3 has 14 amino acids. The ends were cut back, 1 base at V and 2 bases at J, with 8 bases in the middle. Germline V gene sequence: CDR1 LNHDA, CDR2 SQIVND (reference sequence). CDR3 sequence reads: CASSIAASNYGYTF. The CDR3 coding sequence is TGTGCCAGTAGTATAGCCGCCAGCAACTATGGCTACACCTTC.